Detailed here is one TCR beta chain. This clone was picked up a small number of times. Its recognized antigen is unknown. No base quality values were provided; no much bigger clone lies one nucleotide off. To prepare the library, the immunoSEQ multiplex PCR assay was applied. Held by TCRdb, this immuneACCESS table contains in-frame sequences only and omits some clones. Under half of the omission traces to an unresolved V gene where checked; the cause of the rest is unknown. The sample contains approximately 79,000 clones, more than 80% of them found a single time. Together, the top ten hold roughly 0.22% of the sample. The CDR3 measures 14 amino acids from cysteine to phenylalanine. The read is trimmed to its CDR3 DNA, 42 bases read in frame from base 1. V and J lose 3 bases and 6 bases, and a span of 12 bases separates them. Based on the germline V gene, the CDR1 and CDR2 sequences are KGHSH and LQKENI.

This entry belongs to a study of T cell changes during pregnancy in multiple sclerosis (dated by TCRdb to between 2017 and 2020). The study in broad terms: Changes in the T cell repertoire over the course of pregnancy were examined in this study in women with multiple sclerosis.

The source was CD4+ T cells from peripheral blood mononuclear cells, collected before pregnancy. The receptor was isolated from a female donor with multiple sclerosis, enrolled in a pregnancy study. The chain couples TRBV18 to TRBJ1-5; the D gene is unclear. The DNA is TGTGCCAGCTCACCTGACCGGACTAGTCAGCCCCAGCATTTT. Its translation reads: CASSPDRTSQPQHF.